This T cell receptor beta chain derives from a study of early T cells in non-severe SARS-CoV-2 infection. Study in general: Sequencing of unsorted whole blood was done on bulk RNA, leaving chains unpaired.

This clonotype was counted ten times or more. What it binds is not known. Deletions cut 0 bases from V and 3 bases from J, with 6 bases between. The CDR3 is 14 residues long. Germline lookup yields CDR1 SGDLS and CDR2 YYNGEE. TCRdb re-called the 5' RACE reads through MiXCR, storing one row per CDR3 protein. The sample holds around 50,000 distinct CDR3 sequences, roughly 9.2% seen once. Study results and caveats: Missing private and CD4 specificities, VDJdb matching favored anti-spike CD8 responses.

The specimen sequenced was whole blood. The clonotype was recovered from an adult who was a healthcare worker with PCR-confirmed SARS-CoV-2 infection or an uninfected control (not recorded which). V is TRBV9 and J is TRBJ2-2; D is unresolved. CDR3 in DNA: TGTGCCAGCAGCGTAGGGGGTGACACCGGGGAGCTGTTTTTT. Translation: CASSVGGDTGELFF.